These T cell receptor beta chains were read from a single sample in a study of CD8 T cells in Susac syndrome. TCRdb passed the immunoSEQ multiplex PCR reads through MiXCR, listing each CDR3 protein once. The top ten hold approximately 0.09% of the sample, which has under 200,000 distinct CDR3 sequences, more than 85% seen once. Sequenced: CD4+ T cells from PBMCs. These receptors came from a human donor with Susac syndrome. Each CDR3 is given with its conserved first and last residue. D genes are given only for firm matches.

V gene	D gene	J gene	CDR3 protein	CDR3 DNA
TRBV28	TRBD1	TRBJ2-4	CASSSPGQGDENIQYF	TGTGCCAGCAGTTCTCCGGGACAGGGAGACGAAAACATTCAGTACTTC
TRBV5-1	NA	TRBJ2-5	CASSWGQASKETQYF	TGCGCCAGCAGTTGGGGGCAGGCCTCAAAAGAGACCCAGTACTTC
TRBV20-1	TRBD1	TRBJ2-2	CSARPRTGDTGELFF	TGCAGTGCTAGACCGCGGACAGGGGACACCGGGGAGCTGTTTTTT
TRBV7-3	NA	TRBJ2-1	CASSLRVGQGNNEQFF	TGTGCCAGCAGCTTAAGGGTGGGCCAGGGTAACAATGAGCAGTTCTTC
TRBV3-1	NA	TRBJ2-5	CASSQSFSQETQYF	TGTGCCAGCAGCCAAAGCTTCTCCCAAGAGACCCAGTACTTC
TRBV4-2	NA	TRBJ1-1	CASIGNEGHSNTEAFF	TGTGCCAGCATCGGCAATGAGGGACACTCGAACACTGAAGCTTTCTTT
TRBV5-6	NA	TRBJ1-1	CASSSQGIGGEAFF	TGTGCCAGCAGCTCACAGGGAATTGGGGGTGAAGCTTTCTTT
TRBV10-3	NA	TRBJ1-2	CAIGVSSGYTF	TGTGCCATCGGGGTTTCGAGTGGCTACACCTTC
TRBV28	TRBD1	TRBJ1-5	CASSFQGEPSNQPQHF	TGTGCCAGCAGTTTTCAGGGGGAACCTAGCAATCAGCCCCAGCATTTT
TRBV7-9	NA	TRBJ1-1	CASSRFGYEAFF	TGTGCCAGCAGCCGTTTTGGCTACGAAGCTTTCTTT
TRBV10-3	TRBD1	TRBJ1-3	CAILDRISGNTIYF	TGTGCCATCCTGGACAGGATCTCTGGAAACACCATATATTTT
TRBV5-6	NA	TRBJ2-6	CASSLGGGTSGANVLTF	TGTGCCAGCAGCTTGGGTGGCGGAACCTCTGGGGCCAACGTCCTGACTTTC